Below, 2 T cell receptor beta chains from the same sample are listed, as sequenced in a study of T cells in Graves' hyperthyroidism and ophthalmopathy (dated by TCRdb to about 2019). To prepare the library, multiplex PCR was applied. TCRdb shows the sequencer as Illumina HiSeq 2000. TCR beta CDR3 regions were amplified from RNA transcripts. A first-round RT-PCR of the TCR CDR3 used the HTBI primer set with the Qiagen OneStep RT-PCR kit. TCRdb trimmed public reads at Q25 via fastp, called clones via MiXCR and kept in-frame beta chains. Each CDR3 protein gets just one entry, which takes the most common genes and DNA from the rows behind it. A total of fewer than 700,000 distinct CDR3 sequences appear in this sample, around 15% of them only once. Around 4% of the sample is in the top ten clones. The sample comprised blood. All receptors derive from a woman aged 25 to 45 with Graves' hyperthyroidism.

This clonotype occurred many times. The rearrangement uses TRBV5-8 and TRBJ1-1, with 9 bases identical to TRBD1. The V and J ends lost 3 bases and 3 bases, in that order; junction bases with no gene match: 0. The CDR3 totals 13 residues. The germline CDR1 and CDR2 sequences are SGHTS and YDEGEE. This CDR3 is CASSWTGDTEAFF. The CDR3, as DNA: TGTGCCAGCAGCTGGACAGGGGACACTGAAGCTTTCTTT.

V and J are TRBV19 and TRBJ2-1; tentatively, D is TRBD2 (6 bases). There are 13 residues in the CDR3. Trimming removed 6 bases from V and 8 bases from J, with 14 bases in between. Germline V gives CDR1 LNHDA, CDR2 SQIVND (reference sequence). CDR3 DNA sequence: TGTGCCAGTAGCATCAGGGTAGCGGATGAGCAGTTCTTC. Protein sequence: CASSIRVADEQFF.